The TCR beta chain described here comes from a study of neoadjuvant anti-PD-1 for oral cavity cancer. Across the study: Non-progressing patients received a fourth nivolumab dose near day 43, then surgery on days 50-56.

The protocol was immunoSEQ multiplex PCR, while the TCRdb copy is restricted to in-frame clones and leaves out a portion. This sample has 65,000 to 95,000 clones, with more than 80% found just once. Germline V gene lookup returns CDR1 MRHNA and CDR2 SNTAGT. The CDR3 is 15 residues long. Trimming took 3 bases from V and 4 from J; bases not matched to a gene: 6. The count of this clone is one. This TCR was recovered from a person between 40 and 80 years old with oral cavity squamous cell carcinoma. The sequences come from PBMCs, collected before nivolumab (anti-PD-1) treatment. The V and J genes are TRBV6-4 and TRBJ2-1, with TRBD2 matching over 7 bases. CDR3 loop: CASSESASGYNEQFF. The DNA of the CDR3 is TGTGCCAGCAGTGAATCGGCTAGCGGTTACAATGAGCAGTTCTTC.